What follows are 25 T cell receptor beta chains derived from one specimen sequenced in a study of CD8 T cells in ankylosing spondylitis. TCRdb reprocessed the 5' RACE reads with MiXCR, giving one entry per CDR3 protein. The sample has around 150,000 distinct CDR3 sequences, more than 9.5% seen once. Material for sequencing was blood, either unsorted or a sorted T cell fraction (not recorded which). The receptors here all came from a female donor with ankylosing spondylitis or in good health (not recorded which).

This clonotype was observed many times. This chain connects TRBV7-2 to TRBJ2-3; D is ambiguous. Per the germline V gene, CDR1 is SGHTA and CDR2 is FQGNSA. Trimming left V 4 bases short and J 8 bases short, with 10 bases between. CDR3 length: 12 residues. CDR3: CASSSYSRTQYF. CDR3 in DNA: TGTGCCAGCAGCTCCTATAGTCGTACGCAGTATTTT.

There are many counts of this clonotype. CDR3 in amino acids: CASSRLVREQYF. The CDR3 nucleotides are TGTGCCAGCAGTCGACTAGTACGCGAGCAGTACTTC. The chain is built from TRBV2 and TRBJ2-7, with D perhaps matching TRBD2 (6 bases). Germline CDR1 reads SNHLY; CDR2 reads FYNNEI. The CDR3 runs 12 residues. The ends were cut back, 5 bases at V and 6 bases at J, with 11 bases in the middle.

In its sample, this clonotype was seen many times. J is TRBJ2-1 and V is TRBV7-8; the match to TRBD2 covers 11 bases. V gave up 2 bases and J gave up 6 bases; unmatched junction bases: 3. This CDR3 is 15 amino acids long. Germline assignment: CDR1 SGHVS and CDR2 FQNEAQ. This chain's CDR3 is CASSLTGTSGNEQFF. The CDR3 DNA sequence: TGTGCCAGCAGCTTAACCGGGACTAGCGGCAATGAGCAGTTCTTC.

In this sample, this clonotype turned up many times. J is TRBJ1-1 and V is TRBV29-1; D is undetermined. The CDR3 spans 12 residues. Germline V CDR1 and CDR2: SQVTM, ANQGSEA. The V end was cut by 7 bases, the J end by 8 bases, with 17 bases between. CDR3 in DNA: TGCAGCGCCCAGTCGACTACCTCCGAAGCTTTCTTT. This gives the protein CSAQSTTSEAFF.

This clonotype was counted ten times or more. The gene calls are TRBV12-3 or TRBV12-4 and TRBJ1-6, with TRBD1 as a possible D gene (5 bases). CDR3 length equals 14 residues. V was pared by 6 bases and J by 0 bases, with 6 bases between. Written as DNA, the CDR3 is TGTGCCAGCAGCCAGGGCTCCTATAATTCACCCCTCCACTTT. This encodes CASSQGSYNSPLHF.

The sample holds many counts of this clonotype. V usage is TRBV28 and J usage is TRBJ1-4, with 10 bases identical to TRBD1. CDR3 length equals 13 residues. Trimming at V came to 4 bases and at J to 11 bases, leaving 4 bases not matched to a gene. Germline V lookup: CDR1 MDHEN, CDR2 SYDVKM. CDR3 bases: TGTGCCAGCAGTTCGACAGGGGGCTTGAAACTGTTTTTT. It specifies CASSSTGGLKLFF.

This clonotype was picked up many times. This chain joins TRBV20-1 and TRBJ1-6; TRBD1 is a possible D gene (6 bases). V was cut by 3 bases and J by 3 bases, with 9 bases left in between. This CDR3 has 14 residues. The germline V gene has CDR1 DFQATT and CDR2 SNEGSKA (reference sequence). DNA of the CDR3: TGCAGTGCTAGGGGGACAAGCTATAATTCACCCCTCCACTTT. Its translation is CSARGTSYNSPLHF.

Ten or more counts support this clonotype. V is TRBV7-2 and J is TRBJ2-3; 9 positions agree with TRBD1. Germline trimming cut 1 base from V and 5 bases from J; bases unmatched to any gene: 7. Germline V gene data show CDR1 as SGHTA and CDR2 as FQGNSA. The CDR3 extends over 16 amino acids. In nucleotides, the CDR3 is TGTGCCAGCAGCTTAGTGGGCGGACAGGGGAGAGATACGCAGTATTTT. Translated, it gives CASSLVGGQGRDTQYF.

This clonotype has at least ten counts. J is TRBJ2-7 and V is TRBV25-1; D tentatively reads TRBD1 or TRBD2 (5 bases each). The CDR3 is 15 residues long. Looked up from germline, CDR1 is MGHDK and CDR2 is SYGVNS. V dropped 4 bases and J dropped 0 bases, with 13 bases sitting between them. CDR3 residues: CASSGGGSSSYEQYF. CDR3 bases: TGTGCCAGCAGTGGTGGGGGTTCTAGCTCCTACGAGCAGTACTTC.

This clonotype was picked up many times. This rearrangement joins TRBV7-9 to TRBJ2-3; possibly TRBD1 or TRBD2 for D (5 bases each). This CDR3 spans 12 amino acids. CDR1 SEHNR and CDR2 FQNEAQ come from the germline V gene (reference sequence). V shed 5 bases and J shed 9 bases, with 12 bases lying between them. This chain's CDR3 is CASSRQGDTQYF. The CDR3 nucleotides are TGTGCCAGCAGCAGGCAGGGAGACACGCAGTATTTT.

This clonotype was detected ten times or more. The rearrangement uses TRBV19 and TRBJ2-1, with 10 bases fitting TRBD2. Looked up from germline, CDR1 is LNHDA and CDR2 is SQIVND (reference sequence). The CDR3 runs 16 residues. With V trimmed by 5 bases and J by 7 bases, 11 bases remained unmatched. The CDR3 DNA reads as TGTGCCAGTAGTCCTGGGGGGCTAGCGGGAGCTAATGAGCAGTTCTTC. It specifies CASSPGGLAGANEQFF.

This clonotype has ten or more counts. This sequence joins TRBV10-2 and TRBJ2-7; D is perhaps TRBD1 (6 bases). V was trimmed by 6 bases and J by 1 base, leaving 10 bases between them. The CDR3 is made up of 13 amino acids. The germline gives CDR1 WSHSY, CDR2 SAAADI. In nucleotides, the CDR3 is TGCGCCAGCAGAAATACAGGGTCCTACGAGCAGTACTTC. Amino acids: CASRNTGSYEQYF.

Notes on this clonotype: A much larger clone lies a single base off, so this may be a read error. The chain carries TRBV28 and TRBJ1-2; D is uncertain. The CDR3 totals 12 residues. The germline CDR1 and CDR2 sequences are MDHEN and SYDVKM. The CDR3 DNA reads TGTGCCAGCAGTTTCGGCAGCTATGGCGACACCTTC. Translated: CASSFGSYGDTF.

This clonotype has at least ten counts. This rearrangement joins TRBV7-9 to TRBJ1-4; the D is unclear. In germline, CDR1 is SEHNR, CDR2 FQNEAQ (reference sequence). The CDR3 length is 13 residues. The V gene lost 3 bases and the J gene lost 10 bases, with 12 bases spanning the gap. CDR3 protein: CASSFQSLRKLFF. CDR3 nucleotides: TGTGCCAGCAGCTTTCAGAGTCTAAGAAAACTGTTTTTT.

This clonotype was detected ten times or more. The chain couples TRBV5-1 to TRBJ2-5; 9 nucleotides match TRBD1. Trimming took 4 bases from V and 5 from J; bases not matched to a gene: 6. Germline assignment: CDR1 SGHRS and CDR2 YFSETQ. The CDR3 runs 14 residues. The CDR3 DNA is TGCGCCAGCAGCCGGGACAGGGTTTTTGAGACCCAGTACTTC. As protein: CASSRDRVFETQYF.

The chain has TRBV29-1 and TRBJ2-2, with 8 bases matching TRBD1. This CDR3 spans 13 amino acids. Germline trimming cut 6 bases from V and 4 bases from J; bases unmatched to any gene: 4. CDR1 and CDR2 from the germline V gene are SQVTM and ANQGSEA. CDR3 amino acids: CSVDDRGTGELFF. CDR3 bases: TGCAGCGTGGATGACAGGGGCACCGGGGAGCTGTTTTTT.

In this sample, this clonotype turned up many times. The J gene is TRBJ2-4, the V gene TRBV11-1; perhaps D is TRBD1 or TRBD2 (5 bases each). V dropped 5 bases and J dropped 0 bases, with 23 bases sitting between them. CDR3 length: 19 amino acids. The V gene's germline CDR1 is SGHAT and CDR2 FQDESV (reference sequence). CDR3 sequence reads: CASSQGPTVTLLAKNIQYF. The CDR3 coding sequence is TGTGCCAGCAGCCAGGGACCGACAGTTACTCTTCTAGCCAAAAACATTCAGTACTTC.

With regard to this clonotype: This may be a read error, as it is one base from a much larger clone. V is TRBV10-3 and J is TRBJ1-1; 10 bases are a match to TRBD1. Trimming at V came to 7 bases and at J to 8 bases, leaving 7 bases not matched to a gene. Germline values: CDR1 ENHRY, CDR2 SYGVKD. This CDR3 has 13 residues. In DNA form, the CDR3 reads TGTGCCATCACTGACCGGGGACAGGGGGAAGCTTTCTTT. Translated: CAITDRGQGEAFF.

This clonotype was seen at least ten times. V usage is TRBV9 and J usage is TRBJ2-1, with D uncertain. This CDR3 has 17 residues. Per the germline V gene, CDR1 is SGDLS and CDR2 is YYNGEE. V lost 3 bases, J lost 4 bases, and 20 bases lay in between. As DNA, the CDR3 is TGTGCCAGCAGCGCCCACCCAGGAACCTGGCCTTACAATGAGCAGTTCTTC. It is translated as CASSAHPGTWPYNEQFF.

The genes are TRBV19 and TRBJ2-7; TRBD2 matches 7 bases. V dropped 4 bases and J dropped 3; count of bases not matched to a gene: 18. Germline-derived CDR1 and CDR2 are LNHDA and SQIVND (reference sequence). The CDR3 extends over 18 amino acids. DNA of the CDR3: TGTGCCAGTAGTAAAGAGCTTGCGGGAGAGTTAAAGGGCTACGAGCAGTACTTC. It specifies CASSKELAGELKGYEQYF.

This clonotype was found many times. The chain links TRBV7-2 to TRBJ1-6, with D unresolved. Trimming removed 3 bases at V and 9 bases at J, with 3 bases between. CDR3 length equals 11 residues. Germline-derived CDR1 and CDR2 are SGHTA and FQGNSA. The CDR3 DNA reads as TGTGCCAGCAGCTTGGTTTCACCCCTCCACTTT. It encodes CASSLVSPLHF.

This clonotype was counted many times. This chain joins TRBV5-1 and TRBJ1-1; TRBD1 matches 7 bases. Germline trimming cut 0 bases from V and 5 bases from J; bases unmatched to any gene: 13. Germline V gives CDR1 SGHRS, CDR2 YFSETQ. This CDR3 comprises 17 residues. In nucleotides, the CDR3 is TGCGCCAGCAGCTTGGCCACGTCGACAGGGTCGGGTACTGAAGCTTTCTTT. This gives the protein CASSLATSTGSGTEAFF.

This clonotype has a count of ten or more. The rearrangement joins TRBV6-1 to TRBJ2-3; TRBD1 aligns across 7 bases. V gave up 5 bases and J gave up 9 bases; unmatched junction bases: 11. The germline CDR1 and CDR2 sequences are MNHNS and SASEGT. The CDR3 covers 14 residues. CDR3 protein: CASSPDRAAGTQYF. CDR3 bases: TGTGCCAGCAGTCCCGACAGGGCCGCCGGAACGCAGTATTTT.

This clonotype has a count of ten or more. The chain recombines TRBV7-9 with TRBJ2-3; D uncertain. The CDR3 totals 13 residues. V lost 3 bases, J lost 2 bases, and 6 bases lay in between. The germline V gene has CDR1 SEHNR and CDR2 FQNEAQ (reference sequence). CDR3 loop: CASSFEFTDTQYF. DNA of the CDR3: TGTGCCAGCAGCTTTGAGTTCACAGATACGCAGTATTTT.

J is TRBJ2-7 and V is TRBV5-1; 7 bases map to TRBD1. With 0 bases clipped from V and 4 bases from J, the junction kept 4 bases outside the gene matches. Germline V gene sequence: CDR1 SGHRS, CDR2 YFSETQ. The CDR3 spans 14 residues. The CDR3 reads CASSLEPGQYEQYF. The DNA of the CDR3 is TGCGCCAGCAGCTTGGAGCCGGGACAGTACGAGCAGTACTTC.